This TCR beta chain was obtained from a study of shared clonotypes between healthy human individuals. Study outcomes and limitations: Since donors were few, the genetic and exposure-history diversity represented was limited.

With regard to this clone: Its antigen is as yet unknown.

The genomic DNA of each subset was split evenly across several immunoSEQ plates. Sequencing used immunoSEQ multiplex PCR; TCRdb keeps in-frame clones, though not all of them. The repertoire has fewer than 1 million clones, about 97% of them found once; the top ten carry approximately 0.2%. The naive CD8 subset, CD45RO-negative cells positively selected for CCR7, excluded terminally differentiated effector memory CD45RA+ cells. The germline gives CDR1 SEHNR, CDR2 FQNEAQ (reference sequence). Germline trimming cut 5 bases from V and 5 bases from J; bases unmatched to any gene: 11. The CDR3 is 16 amino acids.

The sample comprised naive CD8+ T cells sorted from blood. This chain connects TRBV7-9 to TRBJ2-2; 7 nucleotides line up with TRBD1. This clonotype was sampled from a young man in good health. CDR3 bases: TGTGCCAGCAGCCTCCCGAGGGGGCAGAAGACCGGGGAGCTGTTTTTT. This sequence encodes CASSLPRGQKTGELFF.